A single sample gave rise to the 2 T cell receptor delta chains below, sequenced in a study of Vδ1+ human thymocytes. These receptors lack a known antigen. Study observations and caveats: In the thymus, TRG and TRD repertoires looked highly polyclonal with Gaussian CDR3 lengths.

Sequences come from RNA converted to cDNA by reverse transcription. The CDR3 regions were amplified by multiplex PCR from V-gene primers to a constant-region primer. TCRdb redid the clone calls on the multiplex PCR reads with CATT. This sample has tens of thousands of delta-chain clones, with roughly 15% found just once. The specimen was Vdelta1+ gamma-delta thymocytes from the thymus. Subset: FACS-sorted CD3+ TCRalphabeta- TCRVdelta1+ TCRVdelta2- thymocytes. These receptors originate from a boy in the first two years of life who had congenital heart surgery.

This clone came up a few times. A much larger clone sits a single nucleotide away, making a read error possible. The genes are TRAV29/DV5 and TRDJ1, with 9 bases identical to TRDD3. Germline trimming cut 2 bases from V and 0 bases from J; bases unmatched to any gene: 11. The length of the CDR3 is 17 residues. Germline CDR1 reads NSMFDY; CDR2 reads ISSIKDK. CDR3 sequence: CAASSSLGDRYTDKLIF. The CDR3 nucleotides are TGTGCAGCAAGTTCTTCGCTGGGGGATCGGTACACCGATAAACTCATCTTT.

A few counts support this clone. V and J are TRDV1 and TRDJ1; D possibly corresponds to TRDD2 (7 bases). Germline V lookup: CDR1 TSWWSYY, CDR2 QGS. With 2 bases removed from V and 0 bases from J, the gap between germline ends came to 25 bases. CDR3 size: 20 residues. CDR3 bases: TGTGCTCTTGGGGAATCGACATTCCTACCAACTGGGACGTACACCGATAAACTCATCTTT. Residues: CALGESTFLPTGTYTDKLIF.